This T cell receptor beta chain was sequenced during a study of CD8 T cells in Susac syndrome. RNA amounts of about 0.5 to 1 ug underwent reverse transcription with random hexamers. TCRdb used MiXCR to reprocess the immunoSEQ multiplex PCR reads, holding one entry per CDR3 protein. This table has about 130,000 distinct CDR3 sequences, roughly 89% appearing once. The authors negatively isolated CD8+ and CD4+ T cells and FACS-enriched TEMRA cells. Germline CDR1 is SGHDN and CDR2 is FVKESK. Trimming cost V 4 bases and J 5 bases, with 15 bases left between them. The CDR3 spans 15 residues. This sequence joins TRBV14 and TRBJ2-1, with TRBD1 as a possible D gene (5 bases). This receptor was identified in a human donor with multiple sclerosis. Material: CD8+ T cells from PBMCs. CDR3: CASSPRALLNNEQFF. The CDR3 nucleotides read TGTGCCAGCAGCCCCAGGGCCCTTCTTAACAATGAGCAGTTCTTC. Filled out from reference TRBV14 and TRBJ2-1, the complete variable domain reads EAGVTQFPSHSVIEKGQTVTLRCDPISGHDNLYWYRRVMGKEIKFLLHFVKESKQDESGMPNNRFLAERTGGTYSTLKVQPAELEDSGVYFCASSPRALLNNEQFFGPGTRLTVL.